This TCR beta chain was captured in a study of OX40 agonist ivuxolimab in advanced cancers. TCRdb's table, derived via immunoSEQ multiplex PCR, lists solely in-frame clones and lacks some. The sample lists approximately 24,000 clones, about 76% occurring once. Between the trimmed V and J ends, which lost 6 bases and 5 bases, there was a span of 14 bases. This CDR3 is built from 13 residues. From germline, CDR1 is SEHNR and CDR2 FQNEAQ (reference sequence). This clonotype was sampled from an adult with an advanced solid tumor such as melanoma, head and neck, liver or kidney cancer. The source was CD4+ or CD8+ T cells sorted from blood, collected in a trial of the OX40 agonist ivuxolimab. The chain recombines TRBV7-9 with TRBJ2-7; no clear D. CDR3 loop: CASRLDHRNEQYF. As DNA, the CDR3 is TGTGCCAGCAGGCTAGACCATCGCAACGAGCAGTACTTC.